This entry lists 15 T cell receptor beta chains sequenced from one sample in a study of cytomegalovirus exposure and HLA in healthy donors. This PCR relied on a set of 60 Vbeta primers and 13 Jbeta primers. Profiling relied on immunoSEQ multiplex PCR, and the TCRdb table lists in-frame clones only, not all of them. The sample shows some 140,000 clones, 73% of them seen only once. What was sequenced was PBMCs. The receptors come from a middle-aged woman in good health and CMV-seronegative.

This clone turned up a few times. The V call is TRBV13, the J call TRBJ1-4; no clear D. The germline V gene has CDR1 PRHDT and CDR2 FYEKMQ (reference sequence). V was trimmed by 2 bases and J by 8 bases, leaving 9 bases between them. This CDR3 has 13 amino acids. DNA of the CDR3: TGTGCCAGCAGCTTACTACGCGGGGAAAAACTGTTTTTT. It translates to CASSLLRGEKLFF.

The chain's CDR3 is CASSQGLAGSRETQYF. DNA of the CDR3: TGTGCCAGCAGCCAAGGACTAGCGGGGTCAAGAGAGACCCAGTACTTC. The chain is built from TRBV4-2 and TRBJ2-5, with 11 bases fitting TRBD2. V lost 1 base to trimming and J lost 4 bases; unmatched junction nucleotides: 5. The CDR3 length is 16 residues. Germline V gene lookup returns CDR1 LGHNA and CDR2 YNFKEQ.

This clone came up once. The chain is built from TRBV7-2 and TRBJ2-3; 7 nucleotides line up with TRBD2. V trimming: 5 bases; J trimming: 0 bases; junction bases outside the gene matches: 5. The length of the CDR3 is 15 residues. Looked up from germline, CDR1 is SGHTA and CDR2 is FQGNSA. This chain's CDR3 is CASSPRGVSTDTQYF. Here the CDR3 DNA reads TGTGCCAGCAGCCCCCGGGGGGTGAGCACAGATACGCAGTATTTT.

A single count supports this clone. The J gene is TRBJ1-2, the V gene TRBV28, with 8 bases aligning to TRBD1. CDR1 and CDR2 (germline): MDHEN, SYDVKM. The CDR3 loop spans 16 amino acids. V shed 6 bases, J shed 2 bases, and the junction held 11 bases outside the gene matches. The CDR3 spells CASREVRTGLNYGYTF. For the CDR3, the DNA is TGTGCCAGCAGGGAGGTCAGGACAGGGTTGAACTATGGCTACACCTTC.

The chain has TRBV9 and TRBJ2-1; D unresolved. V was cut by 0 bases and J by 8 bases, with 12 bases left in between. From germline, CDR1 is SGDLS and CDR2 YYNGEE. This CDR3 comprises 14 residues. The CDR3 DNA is TGTGCCAGCAGCGTAGATCCTAGTCGCGATGAGCAGTTCTTC. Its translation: CASSVDPSRDEQFF.

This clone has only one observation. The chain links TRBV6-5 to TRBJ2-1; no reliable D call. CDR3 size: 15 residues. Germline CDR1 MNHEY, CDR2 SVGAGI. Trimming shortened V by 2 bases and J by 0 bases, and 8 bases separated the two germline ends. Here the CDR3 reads CASSYTASSYNEQFF. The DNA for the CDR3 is TGTGCCAGCAGTTACACCGCGAGCTCCTACAATGAGCAGTTCTTC.

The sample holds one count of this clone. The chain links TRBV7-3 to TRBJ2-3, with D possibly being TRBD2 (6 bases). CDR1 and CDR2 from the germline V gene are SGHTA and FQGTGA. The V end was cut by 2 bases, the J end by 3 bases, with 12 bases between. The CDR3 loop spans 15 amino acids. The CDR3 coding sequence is TGTGCCAGCAGCTTATCAGCGGGTTCGACAGATACGCAGTATTTT. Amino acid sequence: CASSLSAGSTDTQYF.

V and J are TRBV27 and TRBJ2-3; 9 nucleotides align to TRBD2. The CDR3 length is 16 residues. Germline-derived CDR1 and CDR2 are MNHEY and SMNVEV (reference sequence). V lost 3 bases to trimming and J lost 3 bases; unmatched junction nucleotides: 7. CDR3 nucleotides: TGTGCCAGCAGTTTTGGTGTGCGGGGGGGGACAGATACGCAGTATTTT. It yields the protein CASSFGVRGGTDTQYF.

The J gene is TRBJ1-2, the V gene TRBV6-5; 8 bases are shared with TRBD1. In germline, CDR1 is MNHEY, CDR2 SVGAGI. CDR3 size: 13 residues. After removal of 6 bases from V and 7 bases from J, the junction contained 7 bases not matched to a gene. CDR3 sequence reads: CASRETGEGGYTF. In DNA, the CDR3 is TGTGCCAGCAGAGAGACAGGGGAGGGTGGCTACACCTTC.

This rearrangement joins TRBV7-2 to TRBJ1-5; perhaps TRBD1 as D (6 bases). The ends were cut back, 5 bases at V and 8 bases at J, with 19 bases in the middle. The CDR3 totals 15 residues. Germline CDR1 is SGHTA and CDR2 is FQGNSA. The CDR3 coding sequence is TGTGCCAGCAGCCTCAGAGGTGGGGGGGCCGAGCCCCAGCATTTT. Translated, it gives CASSLRGGGAEPQHF.

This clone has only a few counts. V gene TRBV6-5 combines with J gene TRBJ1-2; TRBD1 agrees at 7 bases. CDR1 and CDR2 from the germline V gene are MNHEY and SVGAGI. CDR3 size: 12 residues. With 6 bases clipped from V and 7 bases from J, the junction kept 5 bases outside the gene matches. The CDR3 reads CASRTGTSGYTF. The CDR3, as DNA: TGTGCCAGCAGGACAGGGACTTCTGGCTACACCTTC.

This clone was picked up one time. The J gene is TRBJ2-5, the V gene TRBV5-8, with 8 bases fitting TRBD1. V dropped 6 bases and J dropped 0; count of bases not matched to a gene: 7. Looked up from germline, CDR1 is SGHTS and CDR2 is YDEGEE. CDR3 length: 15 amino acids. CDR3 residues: CASNPTGADQETQYF. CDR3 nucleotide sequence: TGTGCCAGCAATCCGACAGGGGCGGACCAAGAGACCCAGTACTTC.

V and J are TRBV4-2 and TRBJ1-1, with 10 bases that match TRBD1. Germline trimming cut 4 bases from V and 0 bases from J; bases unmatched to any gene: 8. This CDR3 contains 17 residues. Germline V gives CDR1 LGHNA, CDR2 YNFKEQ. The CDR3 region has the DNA TGTGCCAGCAGCCCCACGACAGGGGGCAGAATGAACACTGAAGCTTTCTTT. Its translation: CASSPTTGGRMNTEAFF.

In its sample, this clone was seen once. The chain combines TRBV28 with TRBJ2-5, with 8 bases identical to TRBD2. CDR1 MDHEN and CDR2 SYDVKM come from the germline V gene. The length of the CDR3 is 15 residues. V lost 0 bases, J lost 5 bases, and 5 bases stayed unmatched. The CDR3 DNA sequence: TGTGCCAGCAGTTTATGGGCGGGGGGCCGGGAGACCCAGTACTTC. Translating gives CASSLWAGGRETQYF.

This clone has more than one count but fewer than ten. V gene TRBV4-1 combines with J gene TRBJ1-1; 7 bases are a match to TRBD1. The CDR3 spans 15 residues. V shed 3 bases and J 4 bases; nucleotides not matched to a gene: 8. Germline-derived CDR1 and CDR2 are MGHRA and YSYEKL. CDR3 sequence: CASSHRTGLGTEAFF. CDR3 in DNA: TGCGCCAGCAGCCACAGGACAGGCCTAGGCACTGAAGCTTTCTTT.